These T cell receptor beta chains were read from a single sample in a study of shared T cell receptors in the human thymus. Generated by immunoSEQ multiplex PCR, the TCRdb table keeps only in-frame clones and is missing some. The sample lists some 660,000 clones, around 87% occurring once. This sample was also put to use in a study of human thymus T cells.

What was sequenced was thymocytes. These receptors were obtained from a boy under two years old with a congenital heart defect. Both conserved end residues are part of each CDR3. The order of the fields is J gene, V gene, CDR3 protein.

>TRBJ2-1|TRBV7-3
CASSSGPHNEQFF
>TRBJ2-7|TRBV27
CASSPLGMTSGSSYEQYF
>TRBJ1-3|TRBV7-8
CASSLVTGQVGNTIYF
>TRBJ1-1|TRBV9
CASSVGRRHRHTEAFF
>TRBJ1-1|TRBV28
CASSFRGVLETEAFF
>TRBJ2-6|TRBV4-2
CASSQDGGPAGANVLTF
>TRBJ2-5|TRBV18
CASSPHRRAGEETQYF
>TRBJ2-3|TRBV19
CASSMSAATDTQYF
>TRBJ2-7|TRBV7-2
CASSLGTGLVEQYF
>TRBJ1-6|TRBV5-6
CASSLGVPLNNSPLHF
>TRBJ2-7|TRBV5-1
CASSLAFLTEQYF
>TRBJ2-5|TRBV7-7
CASSHALAGATPQETQYF
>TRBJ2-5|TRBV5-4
CASNTNLSGETQYF
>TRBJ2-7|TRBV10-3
CAISRTGRVGSYEQYF
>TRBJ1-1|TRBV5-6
CASSLNIPLWTEAFF
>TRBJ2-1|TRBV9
CASSVGSSGRNNEQFF
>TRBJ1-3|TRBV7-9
CASSVEGGGVGNTIYF
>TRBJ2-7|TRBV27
CASSLEAENYEQYF
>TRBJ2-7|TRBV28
CASRLPPLRGPEQYF
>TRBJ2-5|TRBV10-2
CASAGIGETQYF
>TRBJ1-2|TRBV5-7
CASSRDRGYDYGYTF
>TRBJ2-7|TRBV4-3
CASSRGPRGAAVYEQYF
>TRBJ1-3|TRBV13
CASHDRDRQQLGSGNTIYF
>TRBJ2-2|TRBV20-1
CSGQNTGELFF
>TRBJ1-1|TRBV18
CASSPRGQGYTEAFF
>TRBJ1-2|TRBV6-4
CASSDSGQGAFGYTF
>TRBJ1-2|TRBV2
CASSEPGDYGYTF
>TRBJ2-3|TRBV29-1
CSVEDQRTDTQYF
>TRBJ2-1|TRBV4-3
CASSQESLSGESEQFF
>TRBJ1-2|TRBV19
CASRQGAPGGYTF
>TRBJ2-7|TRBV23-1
CASSQGRLYEQYF
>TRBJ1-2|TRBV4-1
CASSQTDNNYGYTF